This entry lists 5 T cell receptor beta chains sequenced from one sample in a study of immune cell composition in non-small cell lung cancer. The table came from immunoSEQ multiplex PCR; TCRdb's copy has only in-frame clones and leaves some out. This table holds thousands of clones, 65% to 85% found once. Sequencing used lung tumor tissue. The origin of the receptors is a human donor with non-small cell lung cancer.

The chain is built from TRBV7-9 and TRBJ1-1; 9 bases are shared with TRBD1. The J segment lost 0 bases and the V segment lost 5 bases, leaving 4 bases of the junction unmatched. The CDR3 is 15 amino acids. From germline, CDR1 is SEHNR and CDR2 FQNEAQ (reference sequence). Written as DNA, the CDR3 is TGTGCCAGCAGCAAACGGACAGGGGTGAACACTGAAGCTTTCTTT. Its translation: CASSKRTGVNTEAFF.

The chain joins TRBV16 to TRBJ1-1; 12 bases are a match to TRBD1. The germline V gene encodes CDR1 KGHSY and CDR2 FQNENV. J lost 10 bases, V lost 0 bases, and 6 bases had no gene match. CDR3 length: 15 residues. The DNA of the CDR3 is TGTGCCAGCAGCCAATCGGGGACAGGGGGCGCGGGAGCTTTCTTT. It encodes CASSQSGTGGAGAFF.

CDR3 protein: CASSSNPDRGRGGREKLFF. CDR3 nucleotides: TGTGCCAGCAGCTCGAACCCGGACAGGGGGCGTGGGGGCCGGGAAAAACTGTTTTTT. V gene TRBV9 combines with J gene TRBJ1-4; 11 bases map to TRBD1. This CDR3 contains 19 residues. Germline trimming cut 4 bases from V and 8 bases from J; bases unmatched to any gene: 19. Per germline, CDR1 SGDLS and CDR2 YYNGEE.

The chain couples TRBV2 to TRBJ2-1, with TRBD2 identical over 8 bases. The J segment lost 4 bases and the V segment lost 1 base, leaving 6 bases of the junction unmatched. This CDR3 comprises 16 residues. The V gene's germline CDR1 is SNHLY and CDR2 FYNNEI. The CDR3 coding sequence is TGTGCCAGCAGTGAAGATCAGCGGGGGCTGTACAATGAGCAGTTCTTC. It encodes CASSEDQRGLYNEQFF.

In DNA form, the CDR3 reads TGTGCCAGCAGTGATGTAGCGGGGGGGCCTGGGGCCAACGTCCTGACTTTC. It encodes CASSDVAGGPGANVLTF. The rearrangement uses TRBV6-4 and TRBJ2-6; 11 bases are shared with TRBD2. The V gene end was trimmed by 3 bases and the J gene end by 2 bases; junction bases not matched to a gene: 3. This CDR3 comprises 17 residues. Germline V gene data show CDR1 as MRHNA and CDR2 as SNTAGT.